The 27 T cell receptor beta chains below were found in one sample sequenced in a study of blood T cells in healthy people across ages. Sample-barcoded 5' priming and a J-beta primer mix drove a second PCR of about 7 to 11 cycles. TCRdb called the 5' RACE reads again in MiXCR, with one record for every CDR3 protein. The sample contains about 640,000 distinct CDR3 sequences, 58% of which appear only once. Sequenced material: blood. All receptors come from a man aged 55 to 70 in good health.

This clonotype occurred a few times. V is TRBV7-2 and J is TRBJ1-4; 7 nucleotides line up with TRBD1. Germline V gene lookup returns CDR1 SGHTA and CDR2 FQGNSA. The trim removed 5 bases at V and 4 bases at J, leaving 10 bases unmatched. There are 16 residues in the CDR3. CDR3 residues: CASSQPRTGGNEKLFF. The CDR3, as DNA: TGTGCCAGCAGCCAACCAAGGACAGGCGGTAATGAAAAACTGTTTTTT.

The chain links TRBV4-1 to TRBJ1-4, with D possibly TRBD1 on 5 matching bases. Per germline, CDR1 MGHRA and CDR2 YSYEKL. The CDR3 runs to 15 residues. V was clipped by 2 bases and J by 6 bases, with 13 bases between them. The CDR3, as DNA: TGCGCCAGCAGCCAATCCAGACAGTCCCATGAAAAACTGTTTTTT. The encoded protein is CASSQSRQSHEKLFF.

CDR3 amino acids: CATSIGQGANQPQHF. CDR3 nucleotides: TGTGCCACCAGCATAGGACAGGGGGCCAATCAGCCCCAGCATTTT. V usage is TRBV15 and J usage is TRBJ1-5, with TRBD1 matching over 11 bases. With V trimmed by 4 bases and J by 3 bases, 2 bases remained unmatched. The CDR3 length is 15 residues. CDR1 and CDR2 from the germline V gene are LNHNV and YYDKDF (reference sequence).

Only a few counts were recorded for this clonotype. The chain carries TRBV15 and TRBJ1-6; no clear D gene. Germline loops: CDR1 LNHNV, CDR2 YYDKDF (reference sequence). This CDR3 is 13 amino acids long. Trimming stripped 4 bases from V and 13 bases from J, with 14 bases between. The CDR3 region has the DNA TGTGCCACCAGCAAGCCGGCCACTCGGCCCCTCCACTTT. This translates into CATSKPATRPLHF.

This clonotype has only a few counts. The chain joins TRBV11-2 to TRBJ2-7; D is perhaps TRBD1 (5 bases). The germline CDR1 and CDR2 sequences are SGHAT and FQNNGV. V was trimmed by 7 bases and J by 3 bases, leaving 19 bases between them. The CDR3 is 15 amino acids. This CDR3 reads CASTPSRQGFYEQYF. CDR3 coding DNA: TGTGCCAGCACCCCTAGTAGGCAGGGATTCTACGAGCAGTACTTC. The entire variable domain, with the rest obtained from reference TRBV11-2 and TRBJ2-7, is as follows: EAGVAQSPRYKIIEKRQSVAFWCNPISGHATLYWYQQILGQGPKLLIQFQNNGVVDDSQLPKDRFSAERLKGVDSTLKIQPAKLEDSAVYLCASTPSRQGFYEQYFGPGTRLTVT.

The V call is TRBV20-1, the J call TRBJ1-2, with D possibly being TRBD1 (6 bases). V was shortened by 3 bases and J by 8 bases, with 13 bases between the two germline ends. The CDR3 consists of 12 residues. The germline gives CDR1 DFQATT, CDR2 SNEGSKA (reference sequence). CDR3 DNA: TGCAGTGCTAGGGGCTGGGGGCGCGGCTACACCTTC. Translation: CSARGWGRGYTF.

In this sample, this clonotype turned up a few times. The chain links TRBV5-5 to TRBJ2-5; D is perhaps TRBD1 (6 bases). CDR1 SGHKS and CDR2 YYEKEE come from the germline V gene (reference sequence). The CDR3 sequence is 14 residues long. The V end was cut by 0 bases, the J end by 5 bases, with 11 bases between. CDR3 amino acids: CASSLVGAGETQYF. CDR3 coding DNA: TGTGCCAGCAGCTTGGTGGGGGCAGGGGAGACCCAGTACTTC. Using reference TRBV5-5 and TRBJ2-5 for the parts outside the CDR3, the full variable domain is DAGVTQSPTHLIKTRGQQVTLRCSPISGHKSVSWYQQVLGQGPQFIFQYYEKEERGRGNFPDRFSARQFPNYSSELNVNALLLGDSALYLCASSLVGAGETQYFGPGTRLLVL.

This clonotype was detected a few times. The V and J genes are TRBV21-1 and TRBJ2-4; TRBD1 is the table's D call and was not checked against the DNA. The end of the DNA is better explained by TRBJ2-7, so the J call may be wrong. TRBV21-1 is classified as a pseudogene. The CDR3 length is 16 residues. The CDR3 bases are TGTGCCAGCAGCAAAAGGCGGACAGGGGGAGGGAACGAGCAGTACTTC. Residues: CASSKRRTGGGNEQYF.

The chain links TRBV5-1 to TRBJ1-2, with 12 bases lining up with TRBD1. This CDR3 comprises 17 residues. V dropped 2 bases and J dropped 8; count of bases not matched to a gene: 13. Germline-derived CDR1 and CDR2 are SGHRS and YFSETQ. The DNA of the CDR3 is TGCGCCAGCAGCTTCGCCGGGACAGGGGGCCTCGCGGGAGGCTACACCTTC. This codes for CASSFAGTGGLAGGYTF.

This CDR3 reads CASRLQISSYEQYF. The CDR3, as DNA: TGTGCCAGCAGGCTCCAGATAAGCTCCTACGAGCAGTACTTC. The chain is built from TRBV6-5 and TRBJ2-7; no reliable D call. Trimming removed 6 bases from V and 0 bases from J, with 12 bases in between. The CDR3 has 14 amino acids. From germline, CDR1 is MNHEY and CDR2 SVGAGI.

This chain uses TRBV6-5 with TRBJ2-2; TRBD2 might be the D (5 bases). The germline V and J ends were trimmed by 8 bases and 4 bases, with 11 bases remaining between them. Germline CDR1 and CDR2: MNHEY and SVGAGI. The length of the CDR3 is 13 residues. The CDR3 bases are TGTGCCAGCGGGAGCCTAACCACCGGGGAGCTGTTTTTT. Amino acids: CASGSLTTGELFF.

There are many counts of this clonotype. The V gene is TRBV20-1, the J gene TRBJ2-4; no firm D call. Germline-derived CDR1 and CDR2 are DFQATT and SNEGSKA (reference sequence). Trimming took 6 bases from V and 9 from J, leaving 15 bases between them. This CDR3 contains 12 residues. DNA of the CDR3: TGCAGTGCCCCCAGCCGGGTGGCCATTCAGTACTTC. The encoded protein is CSAPSRVAIQYF.

This chain uses TRBV24-1 with TRBJ2-5; 7 bases align to TRBD1. Matching the DNA end better, TRBJ2-7 makes the J call doubtful. CDR3 length: 15 amino acids. Germline V CDR1 and CDR2: KGHDR, SFDVKD. CDR3 loop: CATSDPGTDLYEQYF. The CDR3 region has the DNA TGTGCCACCAGTGATCCGGGGACAGACCTCTACGAGCAGTACTTC.

The chain uses TRBV6-4 and TRBJ2-6; D could derive from TRBD1 or TRBD2 (5 bases each). There are 15 residues in the CDR3. The germline V gene encodes CDR1 MRHNA and CDR2 SNTAGT. Trimming cost V 5 bases and J 4 bases, with 12 bases left between them. DNA for the CDR3: TGTGCCAGCAGTTCCGGGGCGGCCGGGGCCAACGTCCTGACTTTC. It specifies CASSSGAAGANVLTF.

CDR3 region: CASSAGQGGGELFF. CDR3 DNA sequence: TGCGCCAGCAGCGCGGGACAGGGCGGCGGGGAGCTGTTTTTT. V and J are TRBV5-1 and TRBJ2-2; TRBD1 matches at 9 bases. The J segment lost 7 bases and the V segment lost 4 bases, leaving 5 bases of the junction unmatched. There are 14 residues in the CDR3. Germline V gene lookup returns CDR1 SGHRS and CDR2 YFSETQ.

V usage is TRBV12-3 or TRBV12-4 and J usage is TRBJ2-1; 8 nucleotides match TRBD1. The CDR3 runs to 15 residues. J gave up 5 bases and V 6 bases, and 9 bases lay outside the gene matches. CDR3 bases: TGTGCCAGCAGACCCGGGACAGGACACCACAATGAGCAGTTCTTC. It is translated as CASRPGTGHHNEQFF.

The V and J genes are TRBV25-1 and TRBJ2-3, with D perhaps matching TRBD2 (6 bases). Germline V lookup: CDR1 MGHDK, CDR2 SYGVNS. The CDR3 is 15 amino acids. V shed 5 bases and J shed 0 bases, with 12 bases lying between them. CDR3 loop: CASSPFRGSTDTQYF. The CDR3 DNA follows: TGTGCCAGCAGTCCATTTCGGGGGAGCACAGATACGCAGTATTTT.

The V gene is TRBV7-2, the J gene TRBJ2-5; D perhaps matches TRBD2 (6 bases). This CDR3 region has 16 residues. V gave up 6 bases and J gave up 5 bases, with 22 bases separating them. The germline gives CDR1 SGHTA, CDR2 FQGNSA. The CDR3 DNA follows: TGTGCCAGCAGACCGGCGGGGCTATCCCTGGGGGAGACCCAGTACTTC. It yields the protein CASRPAGLSLGETQYF.

This clonotype came up a few times. The CDR3 loop is CSVVLTGQETQYF. The CDR3 DNA follows: TGCAGCGTTGTCCTGACAGGGCAAGAGACCCAGTACTTC. The chain couples TRBV29-1 to TRBJ2-5; 7 positions agree with TRBD1. This CDR3 spans 13 amino acids. CDR1 is SQVTM, CDR2 ANQGSEA, per germline. Trimming took 4 bases from V and 2 from J; bases not matched to a gene: 4.

The V gene is TRBV20-1, the J gene TRBJ2-1, with a weak D call TRBD2 (6 bases). Trimming shortened V by 3 bases and J by 3 bases, and 15 bases separated the two germline ends. The germline V gene encodes CDR1 DFQATT and CDR2 SNEGSKA (reference sequence). The CDR3 is 15 residues long. The CDR3 sequence: CSASWTLGGYNEQFF. The CDR3 nucleotides are TGCAGTGCTAGTTGGACTCTGGGGGGCTACAATGAGCAGTTCTTC.

This chain uses TRBV10-3 with TRBJ2-1; TRBD1 or TRBD2 may be the D gene (5 bases each). Germline assignment: CDR1 ENHRY and CDR2 SYGVKD. Trimming took off 6 bases at V and 7 bases at J, with 10 bases between the two ends. CDR3 size: 12 residues. CDR3 DNA sequence: TGTGCCATCAGCCCCGGGGCAAATGAGCAGTTCTTC. Its translation is CAISPGANEQFF.

This clonotype was counted between two and nine times. The genes are TRBV6-2 or TRBV6-3 and TRBJ2-1; weak D call: TRBD1 (5 bases). The V and J ends lost 5 bases and 12 bases respectively, with 20 bases between them. CDR1 MNHEY and CDR2 SVGEGT come from the germline V gene. The CDR3 consists of 14 residues. The CDR3: CASSVTVGGRAQFF. CDR3 sequence (DNA): TGTGCCAGCAGTGTGACAGTGGGCGGCCGCGCGCAGTTCTTC.

This clonotype was counted only a few times. The J gene is TRBJ2-3, the V gene TRBV6-6; 15 nucleotides match TRBD2. The CDR3 length is 15 residues. Germline CDR1 is MNHNY and CDR2 is SVGAGI (reference sequence). V lost 8 bases and J lost 6; bases outside the gene matches: 6. The CDR3 bases are TGTGCCAGCGGCGGGACTAGCGGGGGGCACGATACGCAGTATTTT. It encodes CASGGTSGGHDTQYF.

This clonotype was found a few times. This sequence joins TRBV13 and TRBJ1-6; D unresolved. The germline V and J ends were trimmed by 5 bases and 9 bases, with 17 bases remaining between them. The CDR3 is 15 residues long. Germline CDR1 reads PRHDT; CDR2 reads FYEKMQ (reference sequence). The CDR3 spells CASSHYTRSGSPLHF. The CDR3 DNA is TGTGCCAGCAGCCACTACACCCGGTCGGGTTCACCCCTCCACTTT.

In nucleotides, the CDR3 is TGTGCCAGCAGTCATGAAGACCCAGCCGGGCGGTTCTTC. Protein: CASSHEDPAGRFF. The rearrangement links TRBV2 to TRBJ2-1, with unresolved D. CDR1 is SNHLY, CDR2 FYNNEI, per germline. Trimming stripped 5 bases from V and 15 bases from J, with 20 bases between. The CDR3 has 13 amino acids.

This clonotype has a single count. This chain joins TRBV20-1 and TRBJ2-7; 13 bases fit TRBD2. Germline CDR1 DFQATT, CDR2 SNEGSKA (reference sequence). The CDR3 contains 15 residues. The junction had 8 bases not matched to a gene; V was cut back by 5 bases and J by 4 bases. Here the CDR3 reads CSAPGLAGAGYEQYF. The CDR3 DNA is TGCAGTGCTCCCGGACTAGCGGGGGCCGGTTACGAGCAGTACTTC.

The CDR3 DNA is TGCAGCGTACAAGGGACAGGGGGGACTGAAGCTTTCTTT. It specifies CSVQGTGGTEAFF. The chain combines TRBV29-1 with TRBJ1-1; 11 bases align to TRBD1. This CDR3 contains 13 residues. CDR1 is SQVTM and CDR2 is ANQGSEA in the germline V gene. V gave up 6 bases and J gave up 5 bases; unmatched junction bases: 5.